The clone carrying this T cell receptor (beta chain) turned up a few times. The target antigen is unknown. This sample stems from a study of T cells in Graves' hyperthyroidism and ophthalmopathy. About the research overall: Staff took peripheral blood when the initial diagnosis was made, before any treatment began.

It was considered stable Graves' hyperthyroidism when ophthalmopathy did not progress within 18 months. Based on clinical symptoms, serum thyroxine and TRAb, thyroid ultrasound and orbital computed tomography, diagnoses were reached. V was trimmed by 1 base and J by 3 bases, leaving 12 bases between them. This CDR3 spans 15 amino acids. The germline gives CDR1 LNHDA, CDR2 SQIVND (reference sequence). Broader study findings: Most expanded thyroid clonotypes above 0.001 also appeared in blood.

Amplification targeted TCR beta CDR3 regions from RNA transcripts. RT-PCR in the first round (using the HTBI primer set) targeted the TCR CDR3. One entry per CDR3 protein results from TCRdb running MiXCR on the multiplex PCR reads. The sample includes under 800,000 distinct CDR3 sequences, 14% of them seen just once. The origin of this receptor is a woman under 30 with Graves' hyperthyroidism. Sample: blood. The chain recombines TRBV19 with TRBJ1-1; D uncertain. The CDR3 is CASSIGLSGYTEAFF. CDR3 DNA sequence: TGTGCCAGTAGTATAGGTCTATCCGGTTACACTGAAGCTTTCTTT.